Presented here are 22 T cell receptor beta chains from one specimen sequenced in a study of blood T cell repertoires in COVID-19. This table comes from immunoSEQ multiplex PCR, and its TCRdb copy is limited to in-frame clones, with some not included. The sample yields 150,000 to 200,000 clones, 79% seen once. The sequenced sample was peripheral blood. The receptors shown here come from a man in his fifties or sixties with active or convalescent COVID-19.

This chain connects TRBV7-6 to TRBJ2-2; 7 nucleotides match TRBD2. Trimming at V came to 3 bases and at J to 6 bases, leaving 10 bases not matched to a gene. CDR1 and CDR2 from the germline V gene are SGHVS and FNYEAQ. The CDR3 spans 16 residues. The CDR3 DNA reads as TGTGCCAGCAGCTTCGGACCGGGGGAGGGCGCCGGGGAGCTGTTTTTT. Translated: CASSFGPGEGAGELFF.

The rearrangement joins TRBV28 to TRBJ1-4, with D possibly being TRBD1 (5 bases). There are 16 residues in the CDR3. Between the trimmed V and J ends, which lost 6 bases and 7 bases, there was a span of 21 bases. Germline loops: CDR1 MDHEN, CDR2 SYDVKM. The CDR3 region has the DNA TGTGCCAGCAGCCCTCCTCCAGGGCGGCGGAGTGAAAAACTGTTTTTT. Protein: CASSPPPGRRSEKLFF.

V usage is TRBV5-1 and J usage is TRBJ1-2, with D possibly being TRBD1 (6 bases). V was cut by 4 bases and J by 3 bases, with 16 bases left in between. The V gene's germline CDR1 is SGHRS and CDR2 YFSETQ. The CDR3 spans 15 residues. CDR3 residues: CASSTDSVWDYGYTF. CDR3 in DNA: TGCGCCAGCAGCACGGACAGCGTATGGGACTATGGCTACACCTTC.

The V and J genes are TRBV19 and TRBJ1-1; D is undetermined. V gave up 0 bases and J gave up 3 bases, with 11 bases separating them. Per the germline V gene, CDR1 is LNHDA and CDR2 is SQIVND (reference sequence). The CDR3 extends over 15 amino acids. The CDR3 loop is CASSIDLEYDTEAFF. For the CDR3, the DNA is TGTGCCAGTAGTATAGATTTGGAGTACGACACTGAAGCTTTCTTT.

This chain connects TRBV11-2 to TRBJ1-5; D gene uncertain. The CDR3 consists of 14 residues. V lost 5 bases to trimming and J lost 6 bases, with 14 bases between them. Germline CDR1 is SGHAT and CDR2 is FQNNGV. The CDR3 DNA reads TGTGCCAGCAGCCCTAACACAGATAGTCAGCCCCAGCATTTT. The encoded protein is CASSPNTDSQPQHF.

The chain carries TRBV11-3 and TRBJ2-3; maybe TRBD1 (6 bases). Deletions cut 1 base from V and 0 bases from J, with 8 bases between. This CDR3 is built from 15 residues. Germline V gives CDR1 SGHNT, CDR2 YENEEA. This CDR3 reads CASSLGGTSTDTQYF. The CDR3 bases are TGTGCCAGCAGCTTAGGGGGGACAAGCACAGATACGCAGTATTTT.

CDR3 sequence reads: CASSLSPGSGANVLTF. The CDR3 nucleotides are TGTGCCAGCAGCCTCTCCCCGGGCTCTGGGGCCAACGTCCTGACTTTC. The gene calls are TRBV7-3 and TRBJ2-6; D remains ambiguous. Between the trimmed V and J ends, which lost 5 bases and 0 bases, there was a span of 11 bases. CDR1 is SGHTA, CDR2 FQGTGA, per germline. The length of the CDR3 is 16 residues.

The CDR3 DNA reads TGTGCCACCAGTGAGGGCGCAAACCAAGAGACCCAGTACTTC. It encodes CATSEGANQETQYF. This chain connects TRBV24-1 to TRBJ2-5; D gene ambiguous. There are 14 residues in the CDR3. V dropped 4 bases and J dropped 0 bases, with 8 bases sitting between them. CDR1 and CDR2 (germline): KGHDR, SFDVKD.

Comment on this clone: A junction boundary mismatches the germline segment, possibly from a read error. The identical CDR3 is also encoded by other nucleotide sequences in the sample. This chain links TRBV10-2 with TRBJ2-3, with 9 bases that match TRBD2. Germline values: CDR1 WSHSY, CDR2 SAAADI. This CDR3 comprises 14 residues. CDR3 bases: TGTGCCAGCAGTAGCGGGAGCCTCACAGATACGCAGTATTTT. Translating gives CASSSGSLTDTQYF.

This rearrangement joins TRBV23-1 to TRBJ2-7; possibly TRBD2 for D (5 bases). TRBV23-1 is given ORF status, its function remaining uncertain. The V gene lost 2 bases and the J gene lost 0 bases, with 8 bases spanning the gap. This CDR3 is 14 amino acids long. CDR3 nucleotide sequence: TGCGCCAGCAGTCAACTTACTAGCTCCTACGAGCAGTACTTC. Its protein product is CASSQLTSSYEQYF.

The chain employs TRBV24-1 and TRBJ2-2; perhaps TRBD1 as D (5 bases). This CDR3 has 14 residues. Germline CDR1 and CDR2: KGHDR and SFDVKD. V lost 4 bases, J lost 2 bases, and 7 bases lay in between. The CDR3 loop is CATSDRVNTGELFF. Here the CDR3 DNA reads TGTGCCACCAGTGACAGGGTAAACACCGGGGAGCTGTTTTTT.

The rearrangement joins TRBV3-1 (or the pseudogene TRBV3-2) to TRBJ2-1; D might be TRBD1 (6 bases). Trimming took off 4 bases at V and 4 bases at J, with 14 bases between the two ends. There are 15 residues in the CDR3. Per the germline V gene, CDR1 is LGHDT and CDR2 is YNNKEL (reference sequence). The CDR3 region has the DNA TGTGCCAGCAGCCCAACAGGGTCCCTTTACAATGAGCAGTTCTTC. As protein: CASSPTGSLYNEQFF.

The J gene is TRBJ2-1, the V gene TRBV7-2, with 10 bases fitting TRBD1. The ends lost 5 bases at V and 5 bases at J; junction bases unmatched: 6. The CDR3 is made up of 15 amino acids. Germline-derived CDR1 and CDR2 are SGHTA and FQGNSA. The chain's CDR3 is CASSPRDRGHNEQFF. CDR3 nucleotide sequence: TGTGCCAGCAGCCCCCGGGACAGGGGTCACAATGAGCAGTTCTTC.

CDR3: CATSEGARYEQYF. In nucleotides, the CDR3 is TGTGCCACGTCAGAGGGGGCGCGGTACGAGCAGTACTTC. This rearrangement joins TRBV18 to TRBJ2-7; 7 bases map to TRBD1. The CDR3 runs to 13 residues. J was trimmed by 4 bases and V by 10 bases; bases with no gene match: 10. CDR1 is KGHSH and CDR2 is LQKENI in the germline V gene.

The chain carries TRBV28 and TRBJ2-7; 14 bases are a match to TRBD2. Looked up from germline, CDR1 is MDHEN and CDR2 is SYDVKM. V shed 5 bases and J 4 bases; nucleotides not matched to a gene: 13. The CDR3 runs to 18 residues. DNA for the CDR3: TGTGCCAGCAGTCCACCCCTCGGGACTAGCGGGAGTAGTTACGAGCAGTACTTC. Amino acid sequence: CASSPPLGTSGSSYEQYF.

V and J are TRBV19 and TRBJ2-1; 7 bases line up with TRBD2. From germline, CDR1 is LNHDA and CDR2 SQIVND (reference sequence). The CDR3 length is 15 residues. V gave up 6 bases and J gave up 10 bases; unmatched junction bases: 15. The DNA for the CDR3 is TGTGCCAGTAGCCCTAGCGGAAATCGGCCGGAAGAGCAGTTCTTC. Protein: CASSPSGNRPEEQFF.

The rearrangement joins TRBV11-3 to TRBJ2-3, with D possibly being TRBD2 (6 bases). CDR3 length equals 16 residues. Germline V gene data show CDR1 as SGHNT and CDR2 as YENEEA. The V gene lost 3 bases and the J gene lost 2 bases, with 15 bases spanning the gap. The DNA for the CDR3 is TGTGCCAGCAGCTTGGGGGGTCAGGCCCCCACAGATACGCAGTATTTT. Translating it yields CASSLGGQAPTDTQYF. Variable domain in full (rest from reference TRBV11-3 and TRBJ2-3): EAGVVQSPRYKIIEKKQPVAFWCNPISGHNTLYWYLQNLGQGPELLIRYENEEAVDDSQLPKDRFSAERLKGVDSTLKIQPAELGDSAVYLCASSLGGQAPTDTQYFGPGTRLTVL.

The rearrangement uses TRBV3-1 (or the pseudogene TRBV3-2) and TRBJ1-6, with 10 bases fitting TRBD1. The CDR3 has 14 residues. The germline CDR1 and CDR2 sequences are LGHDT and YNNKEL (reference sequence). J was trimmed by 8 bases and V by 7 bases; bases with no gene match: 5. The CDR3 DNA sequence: TGTGCCAGCAACTCCGGGACAGGGGATTCACCCCTCCACTTT. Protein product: CASNSGTGDSPLHF.

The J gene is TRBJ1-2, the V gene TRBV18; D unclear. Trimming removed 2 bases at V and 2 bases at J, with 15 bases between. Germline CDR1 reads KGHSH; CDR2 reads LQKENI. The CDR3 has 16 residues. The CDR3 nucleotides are TGTGCCAGCTCACCAAGGTTTACACGAGGGAACTATGGCTACACCTTC. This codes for CASSPRFTRGNYGYTF.

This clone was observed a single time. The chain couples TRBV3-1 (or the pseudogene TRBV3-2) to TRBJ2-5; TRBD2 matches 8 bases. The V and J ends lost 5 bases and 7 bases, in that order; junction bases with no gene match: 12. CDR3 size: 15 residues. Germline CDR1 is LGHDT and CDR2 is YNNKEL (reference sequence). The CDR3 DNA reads TGTGCCAGCAGCTCAACTAGCGGAGGTGGCTCGACCCAGTACTTC. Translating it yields CASSSTSGGGSTQYF.

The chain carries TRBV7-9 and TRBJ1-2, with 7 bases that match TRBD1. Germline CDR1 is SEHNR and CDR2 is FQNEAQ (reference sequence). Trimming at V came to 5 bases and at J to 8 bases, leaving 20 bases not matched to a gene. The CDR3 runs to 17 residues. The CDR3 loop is CASSQGGRGITSSGYTF. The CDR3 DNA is TGTGCCAGCAGCCAGGGGGGAAGAGGGATCACATCCTCCGGCTACACCTTC.

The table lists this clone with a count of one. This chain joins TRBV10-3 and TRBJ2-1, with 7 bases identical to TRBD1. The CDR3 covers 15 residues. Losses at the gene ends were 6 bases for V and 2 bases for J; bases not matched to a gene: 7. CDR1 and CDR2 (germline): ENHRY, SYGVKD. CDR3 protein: CAISPRDSPYNEQFF. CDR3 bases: TGTGCCATCAGCCCCCGGGACAGCCCCTACAATGAGCAGTTCTTC.